This TCR beta chain was identified in a study of shared clonotypes between healthy human individuals. Unmatched junction bases numbered 5, after V lost 7 bases and J lost 2 bases. CDR1 and CDR2 from the germline V gene are SGHDT and YYEEEE. CDR3 length: 13 amino acids. CD45RO-negative, CCR7-positively selected cells formed the naive CD8 fraction, excluding terminally differentiated effector memory CD45RA+ cells. Regarding this clone: What it binds is not known.

Produced via immunoSEQ multiplex PCR; TCRdb's table is partial and in-frame only. The sample includes roughly 590,000 clones, nearly 97% of them seen just once. Study results and caveats: Clonotypes shared by all four sorted-subset donors had higher generation probabilities than non-shared clonotypes. Sampling used blood alone; tissue repertoires probably differ.

Sequencing was carried out using naive CD8+ T cells sorted from blood. The receptor was isolated from a woman aged 30 to 39 in good health. The chain combines TRBV5-6 with TRBJ2-7; 8 bases match TRBD1. The CDR3 sequence is CASESTGAYEQYF. The CDR3 DNA sequence: TGTGCCAGCGAATCGACAGGGGCCTACGAGCAGTACTTC. Filled out from reference TRBV5-6 and TRBJ2-7, the complete variable domain reads DAGVTQSPTHLIKTRGQQVTLRCSPKSGHDTVSWYQQALGQGPQFIFQYYEEEERQRGNFPDRFSGHQFPNYSSELNVNALLLGDSALYLCASESTGAYEQYFGPGTRLTVT.